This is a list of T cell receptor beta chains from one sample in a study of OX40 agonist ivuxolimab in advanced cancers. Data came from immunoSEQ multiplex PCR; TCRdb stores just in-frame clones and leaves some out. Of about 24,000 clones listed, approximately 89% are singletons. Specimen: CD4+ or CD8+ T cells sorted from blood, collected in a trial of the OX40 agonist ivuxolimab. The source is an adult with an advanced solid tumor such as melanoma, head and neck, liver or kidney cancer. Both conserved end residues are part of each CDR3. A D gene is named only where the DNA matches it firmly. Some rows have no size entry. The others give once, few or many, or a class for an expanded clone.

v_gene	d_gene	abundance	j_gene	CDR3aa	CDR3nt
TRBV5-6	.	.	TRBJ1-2	CASRGTTEGYTF	TGTGCCAGCAGAGGGACCACGGAAGGCTACACCTTC
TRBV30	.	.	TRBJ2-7	CAWSVHGSGVEQYF	TGTGCCTGGAGTGTACACGGGAGCGGTGTCGAGCAGTACTTC
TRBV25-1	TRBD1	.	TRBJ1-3	CASSEILGQTSGNTIYF	TGTGCCAGCAGTGAAATCTTGGGACAGACCTCTGGAAACACCATATATTTT
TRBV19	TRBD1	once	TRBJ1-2	CASSRTGGKRTNYGYTF	TGTGCCAGTAGTCGGACAGGGGGTAAGCGGACTAACTATGGCTACACCTTC
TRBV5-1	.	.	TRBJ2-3	CASSLVPGGTDTQYF	TGCGCCAGCAGCTTGGTTCCCGGGGGCACAGATACGCAGTATTTT
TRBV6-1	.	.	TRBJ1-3	CASSATVPSSGNTIYF	TGTGCCAGCAGTGCAACCGTCCCGAGCTCTGGAAACACCATATATTTT
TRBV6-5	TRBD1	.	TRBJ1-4	CASSSGQKNEKLFF	TGTGCCAGCAGTTCGGGACAGAAGAATGAAAAACTGTTTTTT
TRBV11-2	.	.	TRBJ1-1	CASSQGLNTEAFF	TGCGCCAGCAGCCAAGGACTGAACACTGAAGCTTTCTTT
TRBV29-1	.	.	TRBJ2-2	CSVEGGSNTGELFF	TGCAGCGTTGAAGGGGGGTCGAACACCGGGGAGCTGTTTTTT
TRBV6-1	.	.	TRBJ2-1	CASTESPGANEQFF	TGTGCCAGCACCGAAAGTCCAGGGGCCAATGAGCAGTTCTTC
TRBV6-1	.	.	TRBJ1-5	CASEIGGSHQPQHF	TGTGCCAGTGAAATCGGGGGTAGCCATCAGCCCCAGCATTTT